This T cell receptor beta chain was retrieved from a study of CD8 T cells in ankylosing spondylitis. The V gene lost 3 bases and the J gene lost 0 bases, with 5 bases spanning the gap. Germline assignment: CDR1 KGHSH and CDR2 LQKENI. This CDR3 contains 14 residues. TCRdb reprocessed the 5' RACE reads via MiXCR and lists one record per CDR3 protein. The sample lists around 300,000 distinct CDR3 sequences, roughly 14% occurring once. On this clonotype: Its target is unknown.

General study points: Disease-linked clones reportedly concentrated significantly in matched ankylosing spondylitis synovial fluid.

What was sequenced was blood, either unsorted or a sorted T cell fraction (not recorded which). This TCR derives from a male donor with ankylosing spondylitis or in good health (not recorded which). The V gene is TRBV18, the J gene TRBJ2-2, with D hard to call. The CDR3 is CASSPDANTGELFF. The CDR3 nucleotides are TGTGCCAGCTCACCCGACGCGAACACCGGGGAGCTGTTTTTT.